This TCR beta chain emerged from a study of blood T cell repertoires in COVID-19. Study-level background: Whether acute or convalescent, the COVID-19 samples came from the United States, Italy and Spain.

The CDR3 consists of 13 residues. Germline V gene data show CDR1 as DFQATT and CDR2 as SNEGSKA (reference sequence). Trimming stripped 3 bases from V and 5 bases from J, with 11 bases between. Original processing notes: Estimation of nucleated cell counts was performed using reference gene primer amplification. Assay used: immunoSEQ multiplex PCR; TCRdb lists only in-frame clones, some missing. V and J calls and clone size are given by that table; D and trimming were obtained from the DNA. The data hold more than 130,000 clones, with around 80% observed a single time. The chain has TRBV20-1 and TRBJ2-1; D unclear. Sequencing was performed on peripheral blood. This sequence was found in a human donor in a cohort sampled during active COVID-19. In DNA form, the CDR3 reads TGCAGTGCTAGTGGCCTATTTAACAATGAGCAGTTCTTC. The encoded protein is CSASGLFNNEQFF.